This T cell receptor beta chain was identified during a study of blood T cell repertoires in COVID-19. The wider study: The United States, Italy and Spain provided the acute and convalescent COVID-19 samples. Nucleic acid was either cDNA or gDNA, and it came from T cells, B-cell-depleted T cells, or PBMCs.

The CDR3 runs 14 residues. Per germline, CDR1 SNHLY and CDR2 FYNNEI. V lost 2 bases and J 0 bases, leaving 8 bases between the germline ends. Authors' methods: Estimation of nucleated cell counts was performed using reference gene primer amplification. TCRdb's table, derived via immunoSEQ multiplex PCR, lists solely in-frame clones and lacks some. The D gene and trimming were derived from the DNA, and the V and J assignments and clone size from that table. This sample has roughly 45,000 clones, with about 89% found just once. The sample was peripheral blood. The chain uses TRBV2 and TRBJ2-7; no clear D gene. This receptor was obtained from a human donor in a cohort sampled during active COVID-19. This CDR3 is CASSEIGRSYEQYF. The CDR3 nucleotides read TGTGCCAGCAGTGAAATTGGCCGCTCCTACGAGCAGTACTTC.